The 17 T cell receptor beta chains listed next were all sequenced from one sample in a study of blood T cell repertoires in COVID-19 (dated by TCRdb to 2020 to 2021). Library preparation was by the immunoSEQ multiplex PCR assay. Entries here come from immuneACCESS through TCRdb and include only in-frame sequences with V and J called. Some clones fail to appear in such tables; in the studies checked, an unresolved V gene covers under half of the shortfall, and the cause of the remainder is unknown. This sample has about 220,000 clones in its table, and 88% of those were observed once. The ten top clones hold around 0.7% of the sample. Sequencing was done on a sample of peripheral blood. These receptors were collected from a man between 40 and 49 years old with acute or convalescent COVID-19.

V and J are TRBV5-1 and TRBJ1-2, with 7 nucleotides matching TRBD1. V lost 0 bases and J lost 6; bases outside the gene matches: 14. Per germline, CDR1 SGHRS and CDR2 YFSETQ. The CDR3 has 17 residues. This CDR3 is CASSLAEGAHGLDGYTF. In nucleotides, the CDR3 is TGCGCCAGCAGCTTGGCCGAGGGGGCGCACGGACTTGATGGCTACACCTTC. The full variable domain, its missing parts supplied by reference TRBV5-1 and TRBJ1-2, is KAGVTQTPRYLIKTRGQQVTLSCSPISGHRSVSWYQQTPGQGLQFLFEYFSETQRNKGNFPGRFSGRQFSNSRSEMNVSTLELGDSALYLCASSLAEGAHGLDGYTFGSGTRLTVV.

This chain connects TRBV5-1 to TRBJ1-1, with a tentative D call TRBD1 (6 bases). V lost 2 bases and J lost 4, with 12 bases in between. CDR3 length: 14 amino acids. Germline values: CDR1 SGHRS, CDR2 YFSETQ. In nucleotides, the CDR3 is TGCGCCAGCAGCTTTTCACAGGGTTCCACTGAAGCTTTCTTT. Its protein product is CASSFSQGSTEAFF.

The rearrangement uses TRBV6-5 and TRBJ1-1; the D is unclear. Between the trimmed V and J ends, which lost 2 bases and 4 bases, there was a span of 11 bases. The CDR3 is 14 residues long. Germline V gene data show CDR1 as MNHEY and CDR2 as SVGAGI. The CDR3 sequence is CASSYSRRSTEAFF. The CDR3 DNA reads TGTGCCAGCAGTTACAGTCGGCGGAGCACTGAAGCTTTCTTT.

The chain is built from TRBV2 and TRBJ1-5, with 9 bases that match TRBD1. Per germline, CDR1 SNHLY and CDR2 FYNNEI. The CDR3 length is 15 residues. The V and J ends lost 7 bases and 4 bases, in that order; junction bases with no gene match: 8. In DNA, the CDR3 is TGTGCCAGCACCGGACAGGGGCCGGCGAATCAGCCCCAGCATTTT. It codes for CASTGQGPANQPQHF.

This sequence joins TRBV18 and TRBJ1-1, with 8 bases fitting TRBD1. V lost 4 bases to trimming and J lost 4 bases; unmatched junction nucleotides: 2. The CDR3 has 13 amino acids. Germline CDR1 is KGHSH and CDR2 is LQKENI. CDR3 loop: CASSLDRGTEAFF. The CDR3 DNA reads as TGTGCCAGCTCACTTGACAGGGGCACTGAAGCTTTCTTT.

This clone was detected once. V gene TRBV6-5 combines with J gene TRBJ1-4; D might be TRBD1 (6 bases). V was clipped by 2 bases and J by 5 bases, with 12 bases between them. Germline V lookup: CDR1 MNHEY, CDR2 SVGAGI. The CDR3 contains 15 residues. CDR3 coding DNA: TGTGCCAGCAGTTACGGTGGGCAGGGGAATGAAAAACTGTTTTTT. It translates to CASSYGGQGNEKLFF.

A word on this clone: Other DNA sequences in the same sample also yield this CDR3. The chain has TRBV6-5 and TRBJ2-4; 10 nucleotides align to TRBD1. The CDR3 runs 14 residues. Germline CDR1 and CDR2: MNHEY and SVGAGI. Germline trimming cut 4 bases from V and 5 bases from J; bases unmatched to any gene: 2. CDR3 protein: CASSLDRGENIQYF. In nucleotides, the CDR3 is TGTGCCAGCAGTTTGGACAGGGGGGAAAACATTCAGTACTTC.

This sequence joins TRBV29-1 and TRBJ1-2; TRBD1 agrees at 9 bases. Germline V gene lookup returns CDR1 SQVTM and CDR2 ANQGSEA. The CDR3 consists of 13 residues. The junction had 8 bases not matched to a gene; V was cut back by 7 bases and J by 5 bases. The CDR3, as DNA: TGCAGCGCTGGGACAGGGCCGGAATATGGCTACACCTTC. It codes for CSAGTGPEYGYTF. Full variable domain (remainder filled in from reference TRBV29-1 and TRBJ1-2): SAVISQKPSRDICQRGTSLTIQCQVDSQVTMMFWYRQQPGQSLTLIATANQGSEATYESGFVIDKFPISRPNLTFSTLTVSNMSPEDSSIYLCSAGTGPEYGYTFGSGTRLTVV.

This clone showed up just once. The chain joins TRBV19 to TRBJ1-1; TRBD1 agrees at 7 bases. J was trimmed by 1 base and V by 5 bases; bases with no gene match: 7. Germline loops: CDR1 LNHDA, CDR2 SQIVND (reference sequence). CDR3 length equals 15 residues. CDR3 sequence (DNA): TGTGCCAGTAGTTTCGGGACAGATAGGAACACTGAAGCTTTCTTT. Translation: CASSFGTDRNTEAFF.

V is TRBV4-1 and J is TRBJ2-1, with 13 bases that match TRBD2. This CDR3 comprises 16 residues. Germline values: CDR1 MGHRA, CDR2 YSYEKL. J gave up 6 bases and V 4 bases, and 6 bases lay outside the gene matches. The CDR3 DNA follows: TGCGCCAGCAGCCGAGTTACTAGCGGGAGGGGCAATGAGCAGTTCTTC. Its protein is CASSRVTSGRGNEQFF.

V and J are TRBV25-1 and TRBJ2-1; the match to TRBD1 covers 8 bases. V shed 2 bases, J shed 6 bases, and the junction held 12 bases outside the gene matches. Germline assignment: CDR1 MGHDK and CDR2 SYGVNS. The CDR3 extends over 17 amino acids. The CDR3 DNA sequence: TGTGCCAGCAGTGAACCAGGGGGGACAGGAGAATTCAATGAGCAGTTCTTC. Translation: CASSEPGGTGEFNEQFF.

The chain recombines TRBV25-1 with TRBJ1-1; the match to TRBD1 covers 7 bases. This CDR3 region has 13 residues. With V trimmed by 8 bases and J by 4 bases, 7 bases remained unmatched. Germline CDR1 reads MGHDK; CDR2 reads SYGVNS. CDR3 amino acids: CASAGGGGTEAFF. CDR3 bases: TGTGCCAGCGCAGGGGGAGGCGGCACTGAAGCTTTCTTT.

With respect to this clone: At one end, the junction sequence differs from germline, possibly due to a read error. The rearrangement uses TRBV7-9 and TRBJ2-1; 12 bases match TRBD2. Germline lookup yields CDR1 SEHNR and CDR2 FQNEAQ (reference sequence). This CDR3 is 15 amino acids long. The CDR3 DNA reads TGTGCCAGCAGCCTAGCGGGAGGGCTGGGGAATGAGCAGTTCTTC. Translating gives CASSLAGGLGNEQFF.

The chain recombines TRBV11-3 with TRBJ2-5, with D perhaps matching TRBD2 (5 bases). Trimming removed 3 bases at V and 2 bases at J, with 10 bases between. The germline V gene encodes CDR1 SGHNT and CDR2 YENEEA. The CDR3 extends over 14 amino acids. The CDR3: CASSFGLRQETQYF. CDR3 bases: TGTGCCAGCAGCTTTGGACTGCGACAAGAGACCCAGTACTTC.

As concerns this clone: Its ends do not fully match the called genes, so a read error is possible. The chain combines TRBV7-7 with TRBJ2-3; 9 bases agree with TRBD2. CDR1 is SSHAT and CDR2 is FNYEAQ in the germline V gene (reference sequence). This CDR3 is built from 15 residues. Written as DNA, the CDR3 is TGTGCTAGCAGCTTAGCGGGAGACGGGGCAGATACGCAGTATTTT. This sequence encodes CASSLAGDGADTQYF. Together with reference TRBV7-7 and TRBJ2-3, the CDR3 gives the full variable domain: GAGVSQSPRYKVTKRGQDVTLRCDPISSHATLYWYQQALGQGPEFLTYFNYEAQPDKSGLPSDRFSAERPEGSISTLTIQRTEQRDSAMYRCASSLAGDGADTQYFGPGTRLTVL.

V gene TRBV10-3 combines with J gene TRBJ1-5, with D tentatively TRBD1 (5 bases). The CDR3 loop spans 15 amino acids. In germline, CDR1 is ENHRY, CDR2 SYGVKD. V was trimmed by 3 bases and J by 1 base, leaving 10 bases between them. The CDR3 DNA reads as TGTGCCATCAGTGACCAGCGGGGGAGCAATCAGCCCCAGCATTTT. It translates to CAISDQRGSNQPQHF.

V is TRBV19 and J is TRBJ2-5; 8 bases are shared with TRBD2. Trimming cost V 5 bases and J 1 base; bases outside gene matches: 6. This CDR3 is built from 15 residues. Per germline, CDR1 LNHDA and CDR2 SQIVND (reference sequence). Written as DNA, the CDR3 is TGTGCCAGTAGTCCCACCAGCGGGGGCCAAGAGACCCAGTACTTC. This sequence encodes CASSPTSGGQETQYF.